This T cell receptor (beta chain) was sequenced during a study of spatial heterogeneity in lung cancer. General study points: Ubiquitous expanded tumor TCRs showed up in blood more at resection than follow-up.

Regarding time point: sample taken at primary tumor resection. Material for sequencing was whole RNA from tumor, nontumor lung or frozen PBMC, left unsorted. Per the germline V gene, CDR1 is MNHEY and CDR2 is SVGEGT. J was trimmed by 2 bases and V by 7 bases; bases with no gene match: 11. The CDR3 extends over 15 amino acids. As regards this clonotype: Its antigen is undetermined.

A unique molecular identifier was carried by every single TCR cDNA molecule. Via MiXCR, TCRdb re-called the 5' RACE reads, giving one row per CDR3 protein. The repertoire consists of around 23,000 distinct CDR3 sequences, with approximately 3% occurring once and the leading ten covering under 30%. The sample was PBMCs, taken at surgery. The receptor's source is a female donor with early-stage non-small cell lung cancer. The chain couples TRBV6-2 or TRBV6-3 to TRBJ2-7, with TRBD1 matching 7 bases. The CDR3 is CASNTKLGGTYEQYF. The CDR3 DNA follows: TGTGCCAGCAATACGAAGTTAGGGGGCACCTACGAGCAGTACTTC.